The rows below give T cell receptor beta chains drawn from one sample of a study of beta chain features in type 1 diabetes. Profiling relied on immunoSEQ multiplex PCR, and the TCRdb table lists in-frame clones only, not all of them. The profile shows over 700,000 clones, about a sixth of them singletons. The sequenced sample consisted of naive CD4+ T cells from blood. The receptors here all came from a woman aged 18-30 years in good health. CDR3s include the opening cysteine and the closing phenylalanine or tryptophan. D genes are given only for firm matches. Size tells how often a clone was seen (once, few, many) or the class of an expanded clone, and some rows leave it out.

clone_size	v_call	j_call	d_call	cdr3_nt	cdr3_aa
.	TRBV9	TRBJ2-1	TRBD2	TGTGCCAGCAGCGTAGAGGTTTGGACTAGCGGGAGGAATGAGCAGTTCTTC	CASSVEVWTSGRNEQFF
.	TRBV5-4	TRBJ2-2	.	TGTGCCAGCAGCGAAGGACAGGGCGGGAGGCGGGAGCTGTTTTTT	CASSEGQGGRRELFF
.	TRBV11-2	TRBJ2-7	TRBD1	TGTGCCAGCAGCTTCCGGGACAGCTCCTACGAGCAGTACTTC	CASSFRDSSYEQYF
few	TRBV6-5	TRBJ1-1	.	TGTGCCAGCAGAAGGGCATGGGTGAACACTGAAGCTTTCTTT	CASRRAWVNTEAFF
few	TRBV5-6	TRBJ1-1	TRBD1	TGTGCCAGCAGAGTATGGGACAGGGTATACACTGAAGCTTTCTTT	CASRVWDRVYTEAFF
few	TRBV2	TRBJ1-1	TRBD1	TGTGCCAGCTCCTGGCAGGGGGGCATGAACACTGAAGCTTTCTTT	CASSWQGGMNTEAFF
.	TRBV28	TRBJ2-4	.	TGTGCCAGCAGTTTGGGCCGAGAAAACATTCAGTACTTC	CASSLGRENIQYF
.	TRBV18	TRBJ1-1	.	TGTGCCAGCTCACCGCTAACAGGGAGTTCAGGCACTGAAGCTTTCTTT	CASSPLTGSSGTEAFF
few	TRBV7-3	TRBJ2-1	TRBD1	TGTGCCAGCAGCTCGGGACAGGGATCCTACAATGAGCAGTTCTTC	CASSSGQGSYNEQFF
.	TRBV18	TRBJ2-7	TRBD2	TGTGCCAGCTCACGCAACCCCACTAGCGCAAGCTCCTACGAGCAGTACTTC	CASSRNPTSASSYEQYF
.	TRBV15	TRBJ2-3	.	TGTGCCACCAGCAGAGACCAAGCAGATACGCAGTATTTT	CATSRDQADTQYF
.	TRBV5-4	TRBJ2-7	TRBD1	TGTGCCAGCAGCTCCTACAGGGGTGCCGAGCAGTACTTC	CASSSYRGAEQYF
once	TRBV7-9	TRBJ2-7	.	TGTGCCAGCAGCTTGTCCAGGGGCTACGAGCAGTACTTC	CASSLSRGYEQYF
few	TRBV18	TRBJ2-1	.	TGTGCCAGCTCACCACGGGCGGAGTACAATGAGCAGTTCTTC	CASSPRAEYNEQFF
few	TRBV10-3	TRBJ1-1	.	TGTGCCATCAGTGTGGCGGCAGGTAGTGAAGCTTTCTTT	CAISVAAGSEAFF
.	TRBV28	TRBJ2-1	TRBD2	TGTGCCGGATCAACAGCGGGAGGGCCCGGAAATGAGCAGTTCTTC	CAGSTAGGPGNEQFF
.	TRBV7-8	TRBJ2-1	TRBD1	TGTGCCAGCAGCCACAGGGGGCGGGTCGATGAGCAGTTCTTC	CASSHRGRVDEQFF
.	TRBV21-1	TRBJ2-5	.	TGTGCCAGCAGCACCCTGATTCCAGAGACCCAGTACTTC	CASSTLIPETQYF
few	TRBV7-2	TRBJ2-7	.	TGTGCCAGCAGCTTAGCTGGGCCGGGCGAGCAGTACTTC	CASSLAGPGEQYF
few	TRBV9	TRBJ2-7	TRBD2	TGTGCCAGCAGCGTCGGTAGCGGGAGAACTTACGAGCAGTACTTC	CASSVGSGRTYEQYF
few	TRBV28	TRBJ2-5	.	TGTGCCAGCAGTTTATTGAGGCAGACCCAGTACTTC	CASSLLRQTQYF
few	TRBV2	TRBJ2-5	.	TGTGCCAGCGGGTGGGAGCCTGTAGGGGAGACCCAGTACTTC	CASGWEPVGETQYF
.	TRBV7-9	TRBJ2-2	.	TGTGCCAGCAGCTTAAATGTCGGGGAGCTGTTTTTT	CASSLNVGELFF
few	TRBV19	TRBJ2-5	TRBD1	TGTGCCAGTAGTACCCCAGGGGGCCAAGAGACCCAGTACTTC	CASSTPGGQETQYF